This T cell receptor (beta chain) originates from a study of breast tumors, draining lymph nodes, adjacent tissues. The study's findings and limits: Tumor repertoires ranked between lymph nodes and nontumor tissue in diversity, with V and J gene preferences. Tumor and nontumor repertoires were significantly more similar in luminal-like than in basal-like breast cancer. Data fit most tumor T cells coming from lymph node, expanding in tumor.

Axillary draining lymph nodes of breast cancer patients supplied the node samples. TCRdb fed the multiplex PCR reads into MiXCR, producing one record per CDR3 protein. Among some 170,000 distinct CDR3 sequences listed, 33% were seen once. This clonotype has just a few counts. The antigen is undetermined. An end of the junction differs from the germline gene, which may be a read error. CDR3 length: 15 residues. In germline, CDR1 is KGHSH, CDR2 LQKENI. Sequenced sample: axillary lymph node tissue. The chain uses TRBV18 and TRBJ2-2; 7 bases align to TRBD1. This TCR was sampled from a female donor with breast cancer. Some clones in this sample may be carry-over from other donors' samples. The CDR3 DNA is TGTGCCAGCTCTCCACAGGGGCGCGGAACCGGGGAGCTGTTTTTT. Translating it yields CASSPQGRGTGELFF.